This T cell receptor (beta chain) appears in the sequencing data of a study of Tregs in tolerant kidney transplant recipients. Regarding the study as a whole: Tregs expanded with activated donor B cells seemed most donor-specific.

This table comes from immunoSEQ multiplex PCR, and its TCRdb copy is limited to in-frame clones, with some not included. The sample shows 200,000 to 300,000 clones, more than 65% of them seen only once. Note on this clone: Its specificity is not known.

CDR3 length: 17 residues. Germline V gene lookup returns CDR1 ENHRY and CDR2 SYGVKD. Trimming took 5 bases from V and 0 from J; bases not matched to a gene: 4. The gene calls are TRBV10-3 and TRBJ2-2; 12 nucleotides agree with TRBD1. The sequence came from a human donor in good health. What was sequenced was CD4+ T cells from blood. CDR3 sequence reads: CAISLGQGATNTGELFF. The DNA for the CDR3 is TGTGCCATCAGTCTGGGACAGGGGGCAACGAACACCGGGGAGCTGTTTTTT.